These T cell receptor beta chains were read from a single sample in a study of T-cell memory formation after mild COVID-19. TCRdb re-called the 5' RACE reads through MiXCR, storing one row per CDR3 protein. The table records 120,000 to 150,000 distinct CDR3 sequences, approximately 6% of them present only once. Input material: PBMCs or a T cell subset sorted from them (not recorded which). These receptors came from an adult woman who had mild COVID-19 (a few samples of this study predate the infection). Cell type and time point are not known. Both conserved end residues are part of each CDR3. Fields, in order: J gene, clone size, V gene, D gene, CDR3 DNA, CDR3 protein. D genes are given only for firm matches. Expanded clones get a size class; other rows say once, few or many, or leave the size out.

j_gene: TRBJ2-7
abundance: many
v_gene: TRBV5-1
d_gene: .
CDR3nt: TGCGCCAGCAGCTTTGGATTCCGGGGGTTAAGGTCCTACGAGCAGTACTTC
CDR3aa: CASSFGFRGLRSYEQYF

j_gene: TRBJ2-7
abundance: .
v_gene: TRBV5-1
d_gene: TRBD1
CDR3nt: TGCGCCAGAAGCCCGGGGACAGTGTACGAGCAGTACTTC
CDR3aa: CARSPGTVYEQYF

j_gene: TRBJ2-3
abundance: few
v_gene: TRBV29-1
d_gene: .
CDR3nt: TGCAGCGTAGTGCGAGATTCTAGCACAGATACGCAGTATTTT
CDR3aa: CSVVRDSSTDTQYF

j_gene: TRBJ2-1
abundance: .
v_gene: TRBV5-4
d_gene: .
CDR3nt: TGTGCCAGCAGCTGGGGGGGCCCATTTGGTGAGCAGTTCTTC
CDR3aa: CASSWGGPFGEQFF

j_gene: TRBJ1-2
abundance: many
v_gene: TRBV10-3
d_gene: .
CDR3nt: TGTGCCGGAGCTGTGGCGGCTAACTATGGCTACACCTTC
CDR3aa: CAGAVAANYGYTF

j_gene: TRBJ1-2
abundance: .
v_gene: TRBV12-3/TRBV12-4
d_gene: TRBD1
CDR3nt: TGTGCCAGCAGTAAGGACAGGGTGAAATATGGCTACACCTTC
CDR3aa: CASSKDRVKYGYTF

j_gene: TRBJ1-4
abundance: few
v_gene: TRBV19
d_gene: TRBD1
CDR3nt: TGTGCCAGTAGTATTTCCGTGGGACAGGGGCCGAGTGCTGAAAAACTGTTTTTT
CDR3aa: CASSISVGQGPSAEKLFF

j_gene: TRBJ2-1
abundance: many
v_gene: TRBV7-2
d_gene: TRBD2
CDR3nt: TGTGCCAGCAGCGCCCTAGCGGGCTTTTCCAATGAGCAGTTCTTC
CDR3aa: CASSALAGFSNEQFF

j_gene: TRBJ1-2
abundance: few
v_gene: TRBV27
d_gene: .
CDR3nt: TGTGCCAGCAGTTTATCCGCTCCGGGGGCTAACTATGGCTACACCTTC
CDR3aa: CASSLSAPGANYGYTF

j_gene: TRBJ1-4
abundance: many
v_gene: TRBV12-3/TRBV12-4
d_gene: TRBD1
CDR3nt: TGTGCCAGCAGTCGACAGGGGACAAATGAAAAACTGTTTTTT
CDR3aa: CASSRQGTNEKLFF

j_gene: TRBJ2-7
abundance: few
v_gene: TRBV6-6
d_gene: .
CDR3nt: TGTGCCAGCAGTACCCTAGGGGAAGGACTCTACTACGAGCAGTACTTC
CDR3aa: CASSTLGEGLYYEQYF

j_gene: TRBJ1-1
abundance: .
v_gene: TRBV10-3
d_gene: .
CDR3nt: TGTGCCATCAGCCGGACAGCCGAGAACACTGAAGCTTTCTTT
CDR3aa: CAISRTAENTEAFF

j_gene: TRBJ1-5
abundance: many
v_gene: TRBV7-2
d_gene: TRBD1
CDR3nt: TGTGCCAGCAGTCGGGACAGGGTGGGTCAGCCCCAGCATTTT
CDR3aa: CASSRDRVGQPQHF

j_gene: TRBJ1-1
abundance: few
v_gene: TRBV9
d_gene: .
CDR3nt: TGTGCCAGCAGCGCCAACTCTAACACTGAAGCTTTCTTT
CDR3aa: CASSANSNTEAFF

j_gene: TRBJ2-7
abundance: .
v_gene: TRBV27
d_gene: .
CDR3nt: TGTGCCAGCAGTTCCCGGGTCTTCTACGAGCAGTACTTC
CDR3aa: CASSSRVFYEQYF

j_gene: TRBJ2-5
abundance: many
v_gene: TRBV7-3
d_gene: .
CDR3nt: TGTGCCAGCAGCTATATCCCCCAAGAGACCCAGTACTTC
CDR3aa: CASSYIPQETQYF

j_gene: TRBJ1-5
abundance: few
v_gene: TRBV7-2
d_gene: .
CDR3nt: TGTGCCAGCAGCTTACAGCAATATCAGCCCCAGCATTTT
CDR3aa: CASSLQQYQPQHF

j_gene: TRBJ1-2
abundance: many
v_gene: TRBV15
d_gene: .
CDR3nt: TGTGCCACCAGCAGAGTCCCCGGCCTATATGGCTACACCTTC
CDR3aa: CATSRVPGLYGYTF

j_gene: TRBJ2-3
abundance: many
v_gene: TRBV4-2
d_gene: .
CDR3nt: TGTGCCAGCAGCCAACGGATTAGGACACGGACAGATACGCAGTATTTT
CDR3aa: CASSQRIRTRTDTQYF

j_gene: TRBJ2-3
abundance: few
v_gene: TRBV25-1
d_gene: TRBD2
CDR3nt: TGTGCCAGCAGTGAATGGGTTAGCGGGGTTTCAGATACGCAGTATTTT
CDR3aa: CASSEWVSGVSDTQYF

j_gene: TRBJ2-3
abundance: many
v_gene: TRBV20-1
d_gene: TRBD2
CDR3nt: TGCAGTGCTACTACTAGCGGGGGGGCTTTAGATACGCAGTATTTT
CDR3aa: CSATTSGGALDTQYF

j_gene: TRBJ1-1
abundance: many
v_gene: TRBV6-5
d_gene: .
CDR3nt: TGTGCCAGCAGTCCGGGACGTTGGACTGAAGCTTTCTTT
CDR3aa: CASSPGRWTEAFF

j_gene: TRBJ2-5
abundance: many
v_gene: TRBV7-9
d_gene: .
CDR3nt: TGTGCCAGCAGCCGGGACGGGAGAGAGACCCAGTACTTC
CDR3aa: CASSRDGRETQYF

j_gene: TRBJ2-1
abundance: many
v_gene: TRBV5-1
d_gene: .
CDR3nt: TGCGCCAGCAGCCGCATAGGCAGCGGCAACTACAATGAGCAGTTCTTC
CDR3aa: CASSRIGSGNYNEQFF

j_gene: TRBJ2-4
abundance: many
v_gene: TRBV11-2
d_gene: TRBD2
CDR3nt: TGTGCCAGCAGCTTAGGAGGGCTAGCGGGAGCCAAAAACATTCAGTACTTC
CDR3aa: CASSLGGLAGAKNIQYF

j_gene: TRBJ1-5
abundance: .
v_gene: TRBV12-3/TRBV12-4
d_gene: .
CDR3nt: TGTGCCAGCAGTGCCCGGGACACAAATCAGCCCCAGCATTTT
CDR3aa: CASSARDTNQPQHF

j_gene: TRBJ2-5
abundance: many
v_gene: TRBV2
d_gene: .
CDR3nt: TGTGCCAGCAGTCACGAGGAAGAGACCCAGTACTTC
CDR3aa: CASSHEEETQYF

j_gene: TRBJ2-3
abundance: few
v_gene: TRBV5-1
d_gene: .
CDR3nt: TGCGCCAGTTCCGAGGATGTTTCAGATACGCAGTATTTT
CDR3aa: CASSEDVSDTQYF

j_gene: TRBJ1-5
abundance: few
v_gene: TRBV12-3/TRBV12-4
d_gene: .
CDR3nt: TGTGCCAGCAGTCTAGACAGCCTCAATCAGCCCCAGCATTTT
CDR3aa: CASSLDSLNQPQHF

j_gene: TRBJ2-1
abundance: many
v_gene: TRBV2
d_gene: .
CDR3nt: TGTGCCAGCGAAGTCTTCAATGAGCAGTTCTTC
CDR3aa: CASEVFNEQFF

j_gene: TRBJ2-5
abundance: many
v_gene: TRBV29-1
d_gene: .
CDR3nt: TGCAGCGTTGTCGGCAGGGGCCAAGAGACCCAGTACTTC
CDR3aa: CSVVGRGQETQYF

j_gene: TRBJ2-2
abundance: .
v_gene: TRBV7-2
d_gene: TRBD2
CDR3nt: TGTGCCAGCAGCTACCCACGGGGGGGGGCGAACACCGGGGAGCTGTTTTTT
CDR3aa: CASSYPRGGANTGELFF

j_gene: TRBJ1-4
abundance: few
v_gene: TRBV6-6
d_gene: .
CDR3nt: TGTGCCAGCAGTTACTCACGGGGGATTGATGAAAAACTGTTTTTT
CDR3aa: CASSYSRGIDEKLFF

j_gene: TRBJ2-2
abundance: many
v_gene: TRBV18
d_gene: .
CDR3nt: TGTGCCAGCTCACCACTGGGTGGACCGAACACCGGGGAGCTGTTTTTT
CDR3aa: CASSPLGGPNTGELFF